What follows is one TCR beta chain and its context. The entry originates in a study of T cell changes during pregnancy in multiple sclerosis. CDR3 size: 14 residues. Germline CDR1 reads LNHDA; CDR2 reads SQIVND (reference sequence). Losses at the gene ends were 7 bases for V and 6 bases for J; bases not matched to a gene: 6. Some clones are missing from TCRdb's copy, which holds only in-frame ones; the method was immunoSEQ multiplex PCR. The sample lists about 97,000 clones; over 75% were seen once. This sequence was found in a female donor in good health, enrolled as a control in a pregnancy study. This specimen consisted of peripheral blood, obtained in the second trimester of pregnancy. The rearrangement links TRBV19 to TRBJ1-4; 9 bases are shared with TRBD1. The CDR3 nucleotides read TGTGCCAGTACCACCGGGACAGGGTATGAAAAACTGTTTTTT. Translation: CASTTGTGYEKLFF.